This T cell receptor (beta chain) is from a study of T-cell memory formation after mild COVID-19. Whole-study findings and limits: Later expanders leaned CD4+, whereas clones that contracted between day 15 and 85 were balanced CD4/CD8. There were some responding clones in pre-infection memory, which suggested that cross-reactive memory had joined.

It was 5'RACE with constant-segment primers that produced the TCR alpha and TCR beta cDNA libraries, which carried sample barcodes and UMIs. Using its own MiXCR run on the 5' RACE reads, TCRdb lists one record per CDR3 protein. This table holds fewer than 60,000 distinct CDR3 sequences, roughly 12% found once. The CDR3 is 15 residues long. Trimming stripped 3 bases from V and 0 bases from J, with 10 bases between. CDR1 LGHNA and CDR2 YNFKEQ come from the germline V gene. As to this clonotype: Its specificity is not known.

The receptor's source is a young man who had mild COVID-19 (a few samples of this study predate the infection). Cell type and time point are not known. The sequenced material came from PBMCs or a T cell subset sorted from them (not recorded which). The chain carries TRBV4-2 and TRBJ2-3; no clear D gene. In DNA form, the CDR3 reads TGTGCCAGCAGCCAGGACCGGGTGAGCACAGATACGCAGTATTTT. This encodes CASSQDRVSTDTQYF.